This TCR beta chain was identified during a study of cytomegalovirus exposure and HLA in healthy donors (dated by TCRdb to about 2017). About the investigation overall: In an earlier analysis of 450 to 750 of the donors, about 270 Gb of sequence data and 117 million unique TCR beta sequences from about 179 million T cells were reported. A separate validation cohort of over a hundred different subjects was used in addition to the approximately 700-subject first cohort. The T cell repertoires of roughly 660 subjects were profiled by immunosequencing and related to cytomegalovirus serostatus. To predict cytomegalovirus infection status, the study brought together high-throughput TCR immunosequencing, statistical association of individual TCRs with disease status, and machine learning. Approximately 310 gigabases of sequencing data and tens of millions of unique TCR sequences were included in an early release covering 550 to 800 HLA-typed donors. In an earlier analysis of roughly 580 of the donors, high-throughput TCR beta sequencing was used to judge whether each TCR beta V gene segment behaved as functional or pseudogenic. The study was designed to test whether signatures of past pathogen exposure could be identified by cataloging public T cell receptors. In a later analysis, previously published TCR beta repertoires from 670 or so donors were re-analyzed and high-resolution HLA genotyping was added so that TCR occurrence patterns could be studied. The number of typed donors differed by locus: about 620-630 for A, B, C, DRB1 and DQB1; approximately 520 for DQA1; approximately 610 for DPA1; and about 450 for DPB1. On average, about 200,000 unique TCR beta nucleotide sequences were sequenced per donor among a few hundred genotyped donors of the cohort, with roughly 18% of those sequences being non-productive. The later analysis used no new phenotypic data to find candidate immune exposures, relying instead on TCR beta sequences and their occurrence across donors. Because of strong linkage in the cohort, roughly five DR-DQ haplotypes were treated as single units for association and clustering. A later genetic analysis used genome-wide SNP genotypes for about 65% of the roughly 670 donors, treating that subset as a discovery cohort. HLA typing included class I and class II loci at four-digit resolution. Alongside the repertoire data, information on donor age, sex, ethnicity and CMV serostatus was compiled. Every repertoire in the discovery cohort had been generated on one and the same sequencing platform. The genetic ancestry cluster associated with self-reported Caucasian donors included roughly four fifths of the 398 genotyped donors. Overall study outcomes, separate from this receptor: Only TCR beta chains were sequenced in this cohort, and the absence of alpha or paired-chain data limited detectable features. In a later analysis, HLA-associated TCR beta chains showed more clonal expansion and lower generation probabilities than non-associated chains that were equally common. A further reported finding was that TCR beta sequences accurately predicted the HLA-A and HLA-B alleles for most subjects in the first cohort. The authors suggested that the approach could potentially be extended to other disease states and immunological phenotypes. In an earlier analysis of 587 of the donors, most TCR beta V segments appeared in productive rearrangements about 87% or about 30% of the time, broadly matching IMGT annotations. For the cohort, immune exposure information was limited to CMV serostatus. In a later analysis, TCR association rates were found to vary across HLA loci, with the most associated TCRs seen for DRB1 alleles and the fewest for HLA-C alleles. Linkage disequilibrium might explain the correlated functional status among segregating V segments, but an unknown experimental factor could not be excluded. While some public TCRs were present in many individuals, most TCR sequences turned up only very rarely across donors. Because counts were too low, 15 to 20 rarely observed V segments, including chromosome 9 orphons, were excluded from the earlier analysis of fewer than 650 of the donors. Presence/absence analyses assumed roughly uniform sequencing depth across donors, an assumption that may not hold. The classifier was reported to diagnose cytomegalovirus status with high specificity and sensitivity in both the original and validation cohorts. A later genetic analysis reported fewer N-insertions in productive TCRs among donors in an Asian-associated ancestry cluster than the roughly 620-donor mean. V-gene and J-gene trimming of TCR beta chains was associated with a missense DCLRE1C variant in a later genetic analysis, and the association was replicated in an independent cohort. At a false discovery rate of 0.05, a later analysis linked around 17,000 TCR beta sequences to specific HLA alleles. A group of highly shared sequence variants was considered likely to be a technical artifact of the sequencing pipeline. In vitro tests confirmed that a few of the cytomegalovirus-associated TCR beta chains recognize cytomegalovirus antigens. Because HLA typing was missing for some donors at each locus, association tests included only the typed subset. Several of the top co-occurrence clusters appeared to be linked to parvovirus B19, influenza, CMV and Epstein-Barr virus, according to a later analysis. When HLA alleles, especially DR and DQ, strongly co-occurred, attributing TCR associations to individual alleles was difficult. A total of 150 or so TCR beta chains were listed by the study as associated with cytomegalovirus. The 87-base-pair reads could not distinguish some IMGT-functional V segments, including TRBV6-2 and TRBV6-3, so those segments were excluded. A later analysis found that most CMV-associated TCR beta chains appeared HLA-restricted, with HLA associations seemingly driven largely by CMV exposure.

The CDR3 numbers 15 residues from cysteine through phenylalanine. Kept here is only the CDR3 DNA, which spans 45 bases and is read in frame from base 1. CDR1 and CDR2 are read off the germline V gene (reference sequence) as MNHEY and SMNVEV. V is clipped by 4 bases and J by 4 bases, and the sequence between their germline boundaries is 16 bases long. The cohort consisted of 650 to 700 healthy bone marrow donors. All cohort members were sampled while nominally healthy, although unrecorded immune exposures were likely present. The donor was CMV seronegative and was included in the group of 352 seronegative cohort members. Every donor gave a peripheral blood sample, and the peripheral blood mononuclear cells from that sample were used for TCR beta sequencing. The Qiagen DNeasy Blood Extraction Kit was used to extract genomic DNA from the blood cell samples. Library creation used the immunoSEQ multiplex PCR assay. The multiplex PCR relied on a mix of 60 forward primers for TCR Vbeta segments and 13 reverse primers for TCR Jbeta segments. A multiplex PCR assay on genomic DNA amplified the CDR3 region of rearranged TCR beta genes. On the Illumina HiSeq System, the amplified TCR beta libraries were sequenced as 87-base-pair reads. Per the source publication's procedure: A later analysis tallied 75 million to 95 million unique TCR beta chains across the 550 to 850 repertoires, and about 10 million of those chains were shared by two or more donors. Raw reads were error-corrected and collapsed into unique sequences with a nearest-neighbor algorithm that merged closely related sequences to remove PCR and sequencing errors. CDR3 sequences were aligned to IMGT reference sequences to assign V, D and J gene segments. For a sequence to be retained, at least a six-nucleotide match to both a V gene segment and a J gene segment was required. A rearrangement counted as productive if the CDR3 had no stop codons and remained in frame with V and J, and every other rearrangement counted as non-productive. Following IMGT convention, CDR3 was defined as the stretch from the second conserved V-encoded cysteine to the conserved J-encoded phenylalanine. In an earlier analysis of 587 of the donors, sequences lacking an unambiguous match to a single V gene segment were excluded. An earlier analysis of 587 of the donors called V segments functional above 56.7% productive rearrangements and segregating when the between-donor standard deviation exceeded 5%. To diagnose cytomegalovirus status from the catalog of TCR beta chain sequences, a statistical classification framework was built. In a later analysis, TCR nucleotide sequences were compared against IMGT/GENE-DB human TR gene sequences so that V and J genes could be assigned. A later analysis assigned CDR3 sequences and most-parsimonious VDJ recombination scenarios with the TCRdist pipeline. A later analysis defined each TCR beta chain by its CDR3 amino acid sequence plus V-gene family, and excluded reads lacking a unique V-gene family. As a way to deal with suspected cross-contamination and a sequencing artifact, a later analysis dropped 450 to 700 nucleotide sequences that were highly shared and had low generation probability. In a later analysis, a clonal expansion index for each public chain was calculated from normalized within-repertoire ranks of inferred template counts. In a later analysis, generation probabilities were computed using a VDJ recombination model fitted to out-of-frame rearrangements, and the results were checked against IGoR. In a later analysis, hypergeometric tests were used to score TCR-TCR, TCR-HLA and TCR-CMV co-occurrence, with a repertoire-size bias correction applied to TCR pairs. A later analysis estimated false discovery rates by permuting HLA or CMV assignments 20 times. In a later analysis, co-occurring TCRs were grouped using DBSCAN, and TCRdist sequence similarity was added for clustering within HLA-allele-positive subsets. Repertoires with fewer than 30,000 or more than 120,000 public chains were left out of co-occurrence clustering, as were a handful of repertoires with anomalous nucleotide sharing. TCRdb retrieved this table from immuneACCESS and kept in-frame rearrangements only. Not all clones are present; in checked studies, unresolved V genes account for under half, and no reason is known for the remainder. The V and J calls and clone size are taken from that table; D and trimming were inferred from the DNA. This sample lists some 120,000 clones; roughly 79% were detected once. The top ten clones comprise 1.6% of the sample.

This clone showed up just a few times. Its antigen is still unknown. Per-nucleotide qualities are absent, and no much larger clonotype sits a single base away. This TCR was recovered from a young woman in good health and CMV-seronegative. Material for sequencing was PBMCs. The V and J genes are TRBV27 and TRBJ1-1; the D gene is possibly TRBD1, with 6 bases matching. For the CDR3, the sequence is CASSSTDRSFTEAFF. The DNA is TGTGCCAGCAGTTCCACGGACAGAAGTTTCACTGAAGCTTTCTTT.